This TCR beta chain was found in a study of T cells in Graves' hyperthyroidism and ophthalmopathy. Study summary: Peripheral blood was taken when the disease was first diagnosed, before any treatment began.

Stable Graves' hyperthyroidism denoted no ophthalmopathy progression over 18 months. Thyroid ultrasound and orbital computed tomography, with clinical symptoms and serum thyroxine and TRAb, informed diagnoses. CDR1 and CDR2 (germline): SGHRS, YFSETQ. Trimming stripped 4 bases from V and 0 bases from J, with 10 bases between. This CDR3 contains 14 residues. General study points: Within blood appeared most thyroid clonotypes that had expanded above 0.001.

What was amplified from RNA transcripts were TCR beta CDR3 regions. A first-round RT-PCR of the TCR CDR3 used the HTBI primer set. MiXCR was run by TCRdb on the multiplex PCR reads, yielding one entry per CDR3 protein. The sample lists some 620,000 distinct CDR3 sequences, 15% to 20% occurring once. Concerning this clonotype: Its specificity is unknown.

Sequencing used blood. The receptor comes from a woman in her twenties or thirties with Graves' hyperthyroidism. The gene calls are TRBV5-1 and TRBJ1-1, with no clear D. The CDR3 loop is CASSPTPLNTEAFF. In nucleotides, the CDR3 is TGCGCCAGCAGCCCCACCCCATTGAACACTGAAGCTTTCTTT.